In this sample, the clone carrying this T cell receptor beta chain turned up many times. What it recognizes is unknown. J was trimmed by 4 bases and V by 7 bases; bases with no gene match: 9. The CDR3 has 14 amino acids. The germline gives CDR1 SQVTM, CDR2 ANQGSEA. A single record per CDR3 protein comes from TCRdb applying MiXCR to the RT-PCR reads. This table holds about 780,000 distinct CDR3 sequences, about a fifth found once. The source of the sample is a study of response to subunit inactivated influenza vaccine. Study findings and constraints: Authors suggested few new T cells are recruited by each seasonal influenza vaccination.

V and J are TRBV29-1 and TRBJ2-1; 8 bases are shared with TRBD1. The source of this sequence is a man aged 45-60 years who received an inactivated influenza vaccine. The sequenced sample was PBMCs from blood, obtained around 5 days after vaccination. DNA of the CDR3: TGCAGCGCCCGAACGGGACAGGCTTACAATGAGCAGTTCTTC. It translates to CSARTGQAYNEQFF.